Listed here are 32 T cell receptor beta chains from one sample, sequenced in a study of T cells after yellow fever vaccination. Via MiXCR, TCRdb re-called the 5' RACE reads, giving one row per CDR3 protein. Of about 220,000 distinct CDR3 sequences listed, 3% to 3.5% are singletons. This material consisted of CD4+ T cells sorted from PBMCs, taken 10 days after the yellow fever booster vaccination. The receptors were gathered from a man between 18 and 35 years old who received the YFV17D yellow fever vaccine.

This clonotype was seen a handful of times. V usage is TRBV10-3 and J usage is TRBJ2-7; D gene uncertain. V gave up 4 bases and J gave up 4 bases, with 5 bases separating them. The CDR3 sequence is 11 residues long. CDR1 is ENHRY, CDR2 SYGVKD, per germline. For the CDR3, the DNA is TGTGCCATCAGTGCTGAATACGAGCAGTACTTC. Amino acids: CAISAEYEQYF.

This clonotype occurred many times. The chain couples TRBV6-5 to TRBJ2-1, with 12 bases that match TRBD2. The CDR3 runs 14 residues. V trimming: 6 bases; J trimming: 7 bases; junction bases outside the gene matches: 4. Germline loops: CDR1 MNHEY, CDR2 SVGAGI. In nucleotides, the CDR3 is TGTGCCAGCAGACGACTAGCGGGGGATAATGAGCAGTTCTTC. This encodes CASRRLAGDNEQFF.

This clonotype came up many times. V gene TRBV18 combines with J gene TRBJ2-5; 7 bases align to TRBD1. Losses at the gene ends were 5 bases for V and 1 base for J; bases not matched to a gene: 4. CDR1 is KGHSH, CDR2 LQKENI, per germline. CDR3 length equals 14 residues. The CDR3 region has the DNA TGTGCCAGCTCAAACGGGACAGCCCAAGAGACCCAGTACTTC. This encodes CASSNGTAQETQYF.

At least ten counts were recorded for this clonotype. The chain has TRBV6-5 and TRBJ1-1; unclear D gene. Trimming left V 5 bases short and J 0 bases short, with 7 bases between. CDR1 is MNHEY and CDR2 is SVGAGI in the germline V gene. This CDR3 comprises 13 residues. The CDR3 here is CASSTSMNTEAFF. CDR3 DNA: TGTGCCAGCAGTACAAGTATGAACACTGAAGCTTTCTTT.

This clonotype was counted a few times. The gene calls are TRBV11-2 and TRBJ2-1, with D hard to call. CDR1 is SGHAT and CDR2 is FQNNGV in the germline V gene. V gave up 3 bases and J gave up 9 bases, with 12 bases separating them. The CDR3 extends over 13 amino acids. CDR3 loop: CASSFYSHSEQFF. The CDR3, as DNA: TGTGCCAGCAGCTTTTATTCTCATAGTGAGCAGTTCTTC.

This clonotype came up many times. The V gene is TRBV5-1, the J gene TRBJ2-3, with D possibly TRBD1 on 5 matching bases. Germline V gives CDR1 SGHRS, CDR2 YFSETQ. The CDR3 is 14 amino acids. Trimming cost V 5 bases and J 0 bases, with 10 bases left between them. Here the CDR3 reads CASRRGTSTDTQYF. CDR3 nucleotides: TGCGCCAGCAGAAGGGGAACTAGCACAGATACGCAGTATTTT.

The rearrangement uses TRBV6-5 and TRBJ2-4, with D tentatively TRBD1 (5 bases). CDR1 is MNHEY and CDR2 is SVGAGI in the germline V gene. The germline V and J ends were trimmed by 0 bases and 8 bases, with 17 bases remaining between them. CDR3 length: 16 residues. CDR3 protein: CASSYSQGPGPYIQYF. The CDR3 DNA sequence: TGTGCCAGCAGTTACTCGCAGGGTCCAGGTCCGTACATTCAGTACTTC.

This clonotype was counted many times. This rearrangement joins TRBV7-9 to TRBJ2-3, with 8 bases aligning to TRBD2. J was trimmed by 3 bases and V by 4 bases; bases with no gene match: 9. The CDR3 has 16 residues. CDR1 is SEHNR, CDR2 FQNEAQ, per germline (reference sequence). Here the CDR3 reads CASSYGGESWTDTQYF. The CDR3 DNA reads TGTGCCAGCAGCTACGGGGGGGAATCCTGGACAGATACGCAGTATTTT.

At least ten counts were recorded for this clonotype. The genes are TRBV10-3 and TRBJ1-2, with D unclear. CDR3 length: 14 amino acids. V was shortened by 6 bases and J by 7 bases, with 18 bases between the two germline ends. Germline values: CDR1 ENHRY, CDR2 SYGVKD. In DNA form, the CDR3 reads TGTGCCATCAGGGCCACTACTCAGCTCCGTGGCTACACCTTC. Translated, it gives CAIRATTQLRGYTF.

The CDR3, as DNA: TGCGCCAGCAGCTCGCAAGCAGGGGGCACTGAAGCTTTCTTT. Translated, it gives CASSSQAGGTEAFF. The chain joins TRBV5-1 to TRBJ1-1; 7 nucleotides match TRBD1. CDR3 size: 14 residues. Germline values: CDR1 SGHRS, CDR2 YFSETQ. J gave up 4 bases and V 3 bases, and 6 bases lay outside the gene matches.

This chain connects TRBV29-1 to TRBJ1-1; TRBD1 matches at 9 bases. The CDR3 is made up of 13 amino acids. The germline V gene has CDR1 SQVTM and CDR2 ANQGSEA. The trim removed 6 bases at V and 5 bases at J, leaving 7 bases unmatched. The CDR3 region has the DNA TGCAGCGTATCCGGGACAGGGATGACTGAAGCTTTCTTT. This encodes CSVSGTGMTEAFF. Drawing the rest from reference TRBV29-1 and TRBJ1-1, the complete variable domain is SAVISQKPSRDICQRGTSLTIQCQVDSQVTMMFWYRQQPGQSLTLIATANQGSEATYESGFVIDKFPISRPNLTFSTLTVSNMSPEDSSIYLCSVSGTGMTEAFFGQGTRLTVV.

There are a few counts of this clonotype. This chain uses TRBV7-8 with TRBJ2-1, with 13 bases lining up with TRBD2. The V segment lost 2 bases and the J segment 12 bases; nucleotides outside the gene matches: 4. The CDR3 loop spans 14 amino acids. From germline, CDR1 is SGHVS and CDR2 FQNEAQ. This chain's CDR3 is CASSLTSGGEVQFF. For the CDR3, the DNA is TGTGCCAGCAGCTTAACTAGCGGGGGGGAGGTGCAGTTCTTC.

This chain connects TRBV20-1 to TRBJ2-7; TRBD2 might be the D (6 bases). The V gene's germline CDR1 is DFQATT and CDR2 SNEGSKA (reference sequence). The CDR3 totals 15 residues. The V end was cut by 6 bases, the J end by 3 bases, with 21 bases between. The DNA of the CDR3 is TGCAGTGCCGGCCCCGGGACTCAAGTGAGCTACGAGCAGTACGTC. It yields the protein CSAGPGTQVSYEQYV.

This clonotype was picked up a small number of times. This rearrangement joins TRBV7-2 to TRBJ2-5; D is ambiguous. V was cut by 3 bases and J by 5 bases, with 7 bases left in between. CDR3 size: 12 residues. The germline V gene has CDR1 SGHTA and CDR2 FQGNSA. The CDR3 sequence is CASSFNRETQYF. The CDR3 nucleotides are TGTGCCAGCAGCTTTAATAGGGAGACCCAGTACTTC.

The chain recombines TRBV19 with TRBJ2-1, with a weak D call TRBD2 (6 bases). This CDR3 region has 15 residues. CDR1 LNHDA and CDR2 SQIVND come from the germline V gene (reference sequence). V lost 0 bases and J lost 5, with 11 bases in between. The CDR3 nucleotides are TGTGCCAGTAGTATAGAAGGGTGGGGGGACAATGAGCAGTTCTTC. This translates into CASSIEGWGDNEQFF.

This clonotype has at least ten counts. This sequence joins TRBV10-3 and TRBJ2-5; no reliable D call. From germline, CDR1 is ENHRY and CDR2 SYGVKD. Between the trimmed V and J ends, which lost 4 bases and 5 bases, there was a span of 11 bases. CDR3 length: 13 amino acids. The CDR3 DNA reads TGTGCCATCAGTGGTACAGAGAGCGAGACCCAGTACTTC. It is translated as CAISGTESETQYF.

This clonotype was seen many times. The V and J genes are TRBV10-3 and TRBJ1-1; D is undetermined. This CDR3 is built from 13 residues. The germline V and J ends were trimmed by 6 bases and 3 bases, with 11 bases remaining between them. Germline V gene lookup returns CDR1 ENHRY and CDR2 SYGVKD. This chain's CDR3 is CAIRPREDTEAFF. CDR3 nucleotides: TGTGCCATCAGGCCTCGGGAAGACACTGAAGCTTTCTTT.

This clonotype has at least ten counts. V usage is TRBV14 and J usage is TRBJ1-4; tentatively, D is TRBD1 (5 bases). Trimming stripped 5 bases from V and 5 bases from J, with 9 bases between. Per the germline V gene, CDR1 is SGHDN and CDR2 is FVKESK. The CDR3 contains 13 residues. CDR3 protein: CASSGARNEKLFF. CDR3 nucleotide sequence: TGTGCCAGCAGCGGGGCCCGAAATGAAAAACTGTTTTTT.

Of note for this clonotype: A much larger clone sits a single nucleotide away, making a read error possible. J is TRBJ2-5 and V is TRBV5-1, with D possibly being TRBD2 (5 bases). CDR1 and CDR2 from the germline V gene are SGHRS and YFSETQ. The CDR3 has 16 amino acids. This CDR3 reads CDSSSAGFQYQETQYF. In DNA, the CDR3 is TGCGACAGCAGCTCGGCGGGTTTCCAGTACCAAGAGACCCAGTACTTC.

This clonotype was observed a handful of times. V usage is TRBV7-3 and J usage is TRBJ2-2; TRBD2 aligns across 7 bases. Trimming took 10 bases from V and 0 from J; bases not matched to a gene: 2. Germline assignment: CDR1 SGHTA and CDR2 FQGTGA. The CDR3 covers 13 residues. Written as DNA, the CDR3 is TGTGCCACCGGGACTACGAACACCGGGGAGCTGTTTTTT. This translates into CATGTTNTGELFF.

There are many counts of this clonotype. The chain has TRBV12-5 and TRBJ2-3; weak D call: TRBD1 (6 bases). This CDR3 region has 17 residues. V gave up 4 bases and J gave up 0 bases, with 17 bases separating them. Germline assignment: CDR1 LGHNT and CDR2 FRNRAP. The CDR3 DNA is TGTGCTAGTGGTTCCCCGCTAGGGGGACCTAGCACAGATACGCAGTATTTT. Its protein product is CASGSPLGGPSTDTQYF.

This clonotype was observed at least ten times. The rearrangement links TRBV12-3 or TRBV12-4 to TRBJ2-1; 10 nucleotides align to TRBD1. V lost 7 bases, J lost 4 bases, and 4 bases stayed unmatched. The CDR3 runs to 14 residues. DNA for the CDR3: TGTGCCAGCACGAGACAGGGGGCGTACAATGAGCAGTTCTTC. It codes for CASTRQGAYNEQFF.

This clonotype was seen repeatedly, ten times or more. V gene TRBV7-3 combines with J gene TRBJ2-1; the D is unclear. Germline values: CDR1 SGHTA, CDR2 FQGTGA. Trimming removed 2 bases at V and 4 bases at J, with 6 bases between. The CDR3 spans 13 residues. CDR3 region: CASSLWQYNEQFF. CDR3 nucleotides: TGTGCCAGCAGCTTATGGCAGTACAATGAGCAGTTCTTC.

The sample holds many counts of this clonotype. This chain uses TRBV5-1 with TRBJ2-3; D ambiguous. Trimming left V 0 bases short and J 1 base short, with 6 bases between. CDR1 and CDR2 from the germline V gene are SGHRS and YFSETQ. This CDR3 contains 14 residues. The CDR3 DNA follows: TGCGCCAGCAGCTTGGTTATGGGCACAGATACGCAGTATTTT. Amino acid sequence: CASSLVMGTDTQYF.

This clonotype appeared a few times. The rearrangement joins TRBV5-1 to TRBJ2-3; TRBD2 is a possible D gene (5 bases). CDR1 is SGHRS, CDR2 YFSETQ, per germline. The V end was cut by 0 bases, the J end by 5 bases, with 7 bases between. This CDR3 has 13 residues. The CDR3 region is CASSLDGIDTQYF. CDR3 sequence (DNA): TGCGCCAGCAGCTTGGACGGGATAGATACGCAGTATTTT.

This clonotype was counted only a few times. The genes are TRBV6-5 and TRBJ1-2; 7 nucleotides match TRBD1. The germline V gene encodes CDR1 MNHEY and CDR2 SVGAGI. With V trimmed by 5 bases and J by 2 bases, 5 bases remained unmatched. This CDR3 region has 14 residues. The chain's CDR3 is CASSRQGLNYGYTF. The CDR3 DNA sequence: TGTGCCAGCAGTCGACAGGGACTGAACTATGGCTACACCTTC.

This clonotype was observed at least ten times. This sequence joins TRBV5-5 and TRBJ2-5; the D is unclear. Germline assignment: CDR1 SGHKS and CDR2 YYEKEE (reference sequence). V was trimmed by 5 bases and J by 6 bases, leaving 11 bases between them. The CDR3 has 12 amino acids. The CDR3 reads CASSRSEQTQYF. The CDR3 DNA follows: TGTGCCAGCAGTCGCAGCGAGCAGACCCAGTACTTC.

Regarding this clonotype: The junction departs from the called germline gene at one end, perhaps through a read error. V is TRBV7-2 and J is TRBJ1-1; D remains unclear. The CDR3 length is 12 residues. Germline V gene lookup returns CDR1 SGHTA and CDR2 FQGNSA. CDR3 sequence (DNA): TGTGCCAGCACCTTACAACACACTGAAGCTTTCTTT. It translates to CASTLQHTEAFF.

This clonotype was counted ten times or more. V gene TRBV5-1 combines with J gene TRBJ2-1; D possibly matches TRBD1 or TRBD2 (7 bases each). Germline assignment: CDR1 SGHRS and CDR2 YFSETQ. The V end was cut by 5 bases, the J end by 5 bases, with 17 bases between. The CDR3 has 15 amino acids. CDR3 bases: TGCGCCAGCAGTCGACAGGGTGGGGGGGACAATGAGCAGTTCTTC. This encodes CASSRQGGGDNEQFF.

This clonotype came up many times. V gene TRBV7-2 combines with J gene TRBJ2-7; D is uncertain. Germline V gene data show CDR1 as SGHTA and CDR2 as FQGNSA. V dropped 7 bases and J dropped 3 bases, with 16 bases sitting between them. CDR3 length equals 14 residues. DNA for the CDR3: TGTGCCAGCACCATCTTCGCCGAGAGCTACGAGCAGTACTTC. Translated, it gives CASTIFAESYEQYF.

V and J are TRBV20-1 and TRBJ1-2; D remains ambiguous. This CDR3 is built from 11 residues. Trimming removed 0 bases from V and 3 bases from J, with 2 bases in between. Germline CDR1 DFQATT, CDR2 SNEGSKA (reference sequence). The DNA of the CDR3 is TGCAGTGCTAGAGAGGACTATGGCTACACCTTC. Amino acids: CSAREDYGYTF.

The rearrangement joins TRBV6-5 to TRBJ1-1, with a weak D call TRBD1 (5 bases). This CDR3 is built from 11 residues. Germline V gene lookup returns CDR1 MNHEY and CDR2 SVGAGI. V shed 7 bases and J shed 4 bases, with 7 bases lying between them. CDR3 loop: CASTQGTEAFF. The DNA for the CDR3 is TGTGCCAGCACTCAGGGCACTGAAGCTTTCTTT.